The subject of this entry is one T cell receptor (beta chain). The data are from a study of CXCR3-negative and CXCR3-positive naive CD8 T cells. The TRB cDNA libraries were prepared by 5' RACE with UMI labels. One entry per CDR3 protein, without DNA, is what TCRdb gives after re-calling the 5' RACE reads. In all, the sample yields some 39,000 distinct CDR3 sequences. The CDR3 is made up of 13 amino acids. The chain recombines TRBV12-3 or TRBV12-4 with TRBJ2-1; the TRBD1 assignment by TCRdb is unverifiable without DNA. This TCR derives from a human donor in good health. Some clones in this sample may be carry-over from other donors' samples. Sequencing input: naive CXCR3- CD8+ T cells from blood. Subset: CD45RO-CCR7+CD27+CD95- naive CD8+ T cells lacking CXCR3 (TNR3-). Here the CDR3 reads CASSPGGGTEQFF.